The sample holds one count of the clone carrying this T cell receptor beta chain. As yet, its antigen is unknown. This sample stems from a study of cytomegalovirus exposure and HLA in healthy donors. General study results and limits: In an earlier analysis, in several hundred donors, most V segments appeared productive either ~87% or ~30% of the time.

The length of the CDR3 is 17 residues. V dropped 5 bases and J dropped 0 bases, with 17 bases sitting between them. CDR1 is LNHDA, CDR2 SQIVND, per germline (reference sequence). PCR used 60 Vbeta primers and 13 Jbeta primers. Clones were read by immunoSEQ multiplex PCR, and TCRdb kept only the in-frame ones, dropping some. The table lists about 130,000 clones, roughly three quarters of them singletons, with 2% to 2.5% in the top ten. The V call is TRBV19, the J call TRBJ2-1; a possible D gene is TRBD2 (6 bases). The receptor comes from a man younger than 45 in good health and CMV-seronegative. Material: PBMCs. The CDR3 sequence: CASSPGVSGDSYNEQFF. As DNA, the CDR3 is TGTGCCAGTAGTCCTGGGGTGTCGGGAGACTCCTACAATGAGCAGTTCTTC.